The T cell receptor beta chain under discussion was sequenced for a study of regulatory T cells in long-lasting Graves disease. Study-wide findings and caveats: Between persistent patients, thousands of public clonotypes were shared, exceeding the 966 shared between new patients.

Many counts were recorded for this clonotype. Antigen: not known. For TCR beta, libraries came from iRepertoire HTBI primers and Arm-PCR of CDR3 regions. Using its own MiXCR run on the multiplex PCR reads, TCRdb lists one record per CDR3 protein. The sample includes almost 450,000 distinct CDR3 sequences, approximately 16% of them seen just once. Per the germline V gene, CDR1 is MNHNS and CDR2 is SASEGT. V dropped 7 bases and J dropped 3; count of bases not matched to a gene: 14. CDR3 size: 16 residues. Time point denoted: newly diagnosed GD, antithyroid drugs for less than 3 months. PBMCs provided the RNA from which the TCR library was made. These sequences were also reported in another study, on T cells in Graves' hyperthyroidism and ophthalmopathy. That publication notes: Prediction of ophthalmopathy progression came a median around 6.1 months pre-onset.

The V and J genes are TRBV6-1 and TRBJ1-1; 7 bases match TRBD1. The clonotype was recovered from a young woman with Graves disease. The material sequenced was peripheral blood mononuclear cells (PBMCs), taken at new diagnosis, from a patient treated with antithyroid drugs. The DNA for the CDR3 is TGTGCCAGCAACTATCACCCACAGGGGCGGGACACTGAAGCTTTCTTT. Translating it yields CASNYHPQGRDTEAFF.